The rows below give T cell receptor beta chains drawn from one sample of a study. A single record per CDR3 protein comes from TCRdb applying MiXCR to the 5' RACE reads. The sample carries nearly 55,000 distinct CDR3 sequences, about 15% recorded once. Sequencing was carried out using naive CD4+ T cells sorted from blood. These receptor sequences come from a female donor with breast cancer. The CDR3 runs from the conserved cysteine through the conserved F or W. The order of the fields is D gene, J gene, clone size, V gene, CDR3 DNA, CDR3 protein. The D gene is left open where the match is weak. Clone size is not always given. Where it is, it says once, few, many or a class for expanded clones.

D: -; J: TRBJ1-6; size: once; V: TRBV5-1; DNA: TGCGCCAGCAGGACCGCCAAATCACCCCTCCACTTT; CDR3: CASRTAKSPLHF
D: -; J: TRBJ2-6; size: many; V: TRBV5-1; DNA: TGCGCCAGCAGCTTGGACAGGGTCGCTGGGGCCAACGTCCTGACTTTC; CDR3: CASSLDRVAGANVLTF
D: -; J: TRBJ2-5; size: many; V: TRBV3-1; DNA: TGTGCCAGCAGCCAAGGATTGGAGACCCAGTACTTC; CDR3: CASSQGLETQYF
D: -; J: TRBJ2-2; size: few; V: TRBV28; DNA: TGTGCCAGCAGTGTCCCGGGGCCCGGGGAGCTGTTTTTT; CDR3: CASSVPGPGELFF
D: -; J: TRBJ2-7; size: -; V: TRBV12-3/TRBV12-4; DNA: TGTGCCAGCAGTCGGGGGGCAGGGGGCTACGAGCAGTACTTC; CDR3: CASSRGAGGYEQYF
D: TRBD1; J: TRBJ2-1; size: many; V: TRBV6-4; DNA: TGTGCCAGCAGTCCGGACAGGGGTAAATACAATGAGCAGTTCTTC; CDR3: CASSPDRGKYNEQFF
D: -; J: TRBJ2-1; size: few; V: TRBV28; DNA: TGTGCCAGCAGCCCAAGGTTTGGGGGAAGCCGCAATGAGCAGTTCTTC; CDR3: CASSPRFGGSRNEQFF
D: TRBD2; J: TRBJ2-3; size: many; V: TRBV7-2; DNA: TGTGCCAGCAGCCCGACTAGCGGGAGAACAGATACGCAGTATTTT; CDR3: CASSPTSGRTDTQYF
D: -; J: TRBJ1-1; size: many; V: TRBV5-4; DNA: TGTGCCAGCAGCCCGCCCCAAGGAAGAGGGGCTGAAGCTTTCTTT; CDR3: CASSPPQGRGAEAFF
D: TRBD2; J: TRBJ2-3; size: many; V: TRBV25-1; DNA: TGTGCCAGCACCACTAGCGGGAGGACAGATACGCAGTATTTT; CDR3: CASTTSGRTDTQYF
D: -; J: TRBJ1-6; size: -; V: TRBV5-1; DNA: TGCGCCAGCAGATTGAGGCCAGGGGCTAATCCACCCCTCCACTTT; CDR3: CASRLRPGANPPLHF
D: TRBD1; J: TRBJ2-5; size: many; V: TRBV20-1; DNA: TGCAGTGCTTCGACAGGGGTAGAGACCCAGTACTTC; CDR3: CSASTGVETQYF
D: TRBD1; J: TRBJ1-5; size: few; V: TRBV27; DNA: TGTGCCAGCAGTTCCAGGGGGAAAGGGAGCAATCAGCCCCAGCATTTT; CDR3: CASSSRGKGSNQPQHF
D: -; J: TRBJ1-1; size: few; V: TRBV12-3/TRBV12-4; DNA: TGTGCCAGCAGCTCGAGGGCAGCCGTGAACACTGAAGCTTTCTTT; CDR3: CASSSRAAVNTEAFF
D: TRBD2; J: TRBJ2-1; size: -; V: TRBV5-1; DNA: TGCGCCAGCCGGAGGACTAGCGGGAGGAATGAGCAGTTCTTC; CDR3: CASRRTSGRNEQFF
D: -; J: TRBJ2-1; size: few; V: TRBV7-2; DNA: TGTGCCAGCAGCTTAATGGGGGGACTGGGCTACAATGAGCAGTTCTTC; CDR3: CASSLMGGLGYNEQFF
D: -; J: TRBJ2-7; size: -; V: TRBV27; DNA: TGTGCCAGCAGTTTGGACAGACCTCTGGGGAACGAGCAGTACTTC; CDR3: CASSLDRPLGNEQYF
D: TRBD1; J: TRBJ2-7; size: few; V: TRBV5-1; DNA: TGCGCCAGCAGCGAACCGGGACAGGGCGGGCAGTACTTC; CDR3: CASSEPGQGGQYF
D: -; J: TRBJ2-1; size: many; V: TRBV24-1; DNA: TGTGCCACCAGTGATGCCTCCTACAATGAGCAGTTCTTC; CDR3: CATSDASYNEQFF
D: TRBD1; J: TRBJ1-2; size: many; V: TRBV7-2; DNA: TGTGCCAGCAGCTCGGGACAGAACTTCTATGGCTACACCTTC; CDR3: CASSSGQNFYGYTF
D: TRBD2; J: TRBJ2-3; size: many; V: TRBV5-1; DNA: TGCGCCAGCAGATCCGGGACTAGCAGAACTTGGGATACGCAGTATTTT; CDR3: CASRSGTSRTWDTQYF
D: -; J: TRBJ2-3; size: few; V: TRBV28; DNA: TGTGCCAGCAGATCGGAGGGGACCCGGCAGTATTTT; CDR3: CASRSEGTRQYF
D: -; J: TRBJ1-5; size: -; V: TRBV7-2; DNA: TGTGCCAGCAGCTTAAGCAGTTATAGCAATCAGCCCCAGCATTTT; CDR3: CASSLSSYSNQPQHF
D: TRBD2; J: TRBJ2-2; size: few; V: TRBV20-1; DNA: TGCAGTGCTAGATTGGCCGGGGAGCGGGGGGGTCTAACCGGGGAGCTGTTTTTT; CDR3: CSARLAGERGGLTGELFF
D: -; J: TRBJ2-6; size: -; V: TRBV27; DNA: TGTGCCAGCAGTCCATCGGGGGTTGGGGCCAACGTCCTGACTTTC; CDR3: CASSPSGVGANVLTF
D: -; J: TRBJ1-1; size: -; V: TRBV12-3/TRBV12-4; DNA: TGTGCCAGCAGCCCCCAGGGTTTTTTCACTGAAGCTTTCTTT; CDR3: CASSPQGFFTEAFF
D: -; J: TRBJ1-2; size: -; V: TRBV7-9; DNA: TGTGCCAGCAGCTTAGCGATAGACAATGACTATGGCTACACCTTC; CDR3: CASSLAIDNDYGYTF
D: TRBD1; J: TRBJ2-5; size: many; V: TRBV6-6; DNA: TGTGCCAGCAGCAGGGGGCCGGGAGAGACCCAGTACTTC; CDR3: CASSRGPGETQYF
D: -; J: TRBJ2-7; size: few; V: TRBV29-1; DNA: TGCAGCGTCCCTAAAACTTTTGGGCCCCCTCGGTCTGACGAGCAGTACTTC; CDR3: CSVPKTFGPPRSDEQYF
D: -; J: TRBJ1-1; size: -; V: TRBV7-2; DNA: TGTGTCAGCAGCTTAGGTTCGGCGAACACTGAAGCTTTCTTT; CDR3: CVSSLGSANTEAFF
D: TRBD1; J: TRBJ2-7; size: few; V: TRBV27; DNA: TGTGCCAGCAGTCGGCCGGGACAGGGGGTAGTCGAGCAGTACTTC; CDR3: CASSRPGQGVVEQYF
D: TRBD2; J: TRBJ2-1; size: -; V: TRBV19; DNA: TGTGCCAGTAGTCAAAAGCGGGACCCAACGGGGAATGAGCAGTTCTTC; CDR3: CASSQKRDPTGNEQFF
D: TRBD1; J: TRBJ1-4; size: many; V: TRBV9; DNA: TGTGCCAGCAGCGTAGGAAACGAAGGGGGCGAAAAACTGTTTTTT; CDR3: CASSVGNEGGEKLFF
D: TRBD2; J: TRBJ2-2; size: few; V: TRBV4-2; DNA: TGTGCCAGCAGCCAAGGATTCCTGACGGGAGGGAACACCGGGGAGCTGTTTTTT; CDR3: CASSQGFLTGGNTGELFF
D: -; J: TRBJ1-5; size: few; V: TRBV15; DNA: TGTGCCACCAGCAGAGAACAGTATAGCAATCAGCCCCAGCATTTT; CDR3: CATSREQYSNQPQHF
D: -; J: TRBJ2-6; size: many; V: TRBV5-1; DNA: TGCGCCAGCAGCTACGACTCTGGGGCCAACGTCCTGACTTTC; CDR3: CASSYDSGANVLTF
D: -; J: TRBJ2-7; size: many; V: TRBV20-1; DNA: TGCAGTGCCACGGAATACGAGCAGTACTTC; CDR3: CSATEYEQYF
D: TRBD1; J: TRBJ2-7; size: -; V: TRBV9; DNA: TGTGCCAGCAGCGAAGGGACAGGGAACCACCACGAGCAGTACTTC; CDR3: CASSEGTGNHHEQYF
D: -; J: TRBJ1-2; size: -; V: TRBV5-1; DNA: TGCACCAGCAGCTTGGTTGGGGGCGATGGCTACACCTTC; CDR3: CTSSLVGGDGYTF
D: -; J: TRBJ2-4; size: few; V: TRBV7-2; DNA: TGTGCCAGCAGCGTCGCTAGAACTGTTCAGTACTTC; CDR3: CASSVARTVQYF
D: -; J: TRBJ2-2; size: -; V: TRBV5-1; DNA: TGCGCCAGCAGCATACAGGGTCCGGGCACCGGGGAGCTGCTTTTT; CDR3: CASSIQGPGTGELLF
D: -; J: TRBJ1-1; size: medium-sized; V: TRBV18; DNA: TGTGCCAGCTCACCACGGTCTAAGGGCTCGAACACTGAAGCTTTCTTT; CDR3: CASSPRSKGSNTEAFF